In its sample, the clone carrying this TCR beta chain was seen once. The target antigen is unknown. This table comes from immunoSEQ multiplex PCR, and its TCRdb copy is limited to in-frame clones, with some not included. The table has 35,000 to 45,000 clones, 70% to 90% seen once. The record originates from a study of OX40 agonist ivuxolimab in advanced cancers. Study-level information: Patients were dosed intravenously with ivuxolimab at 0.01 to 10 mg/kg every 2 weeks. Head and neck, renal cell, melanoma or hepatocellular carcinoma were the cancers that dose-escalation patients had. Study results and limitations: Averaging showed that CD8+ T cells had more expanded clones than CD4+ did. Both CD4+ and CD8+ T cell populations in blood had undergone clonal expansion by week 6 at 0.1 to 3.0 mg/kg.

Trimming took 1 base from V and 0 from J; bases not matched to a gene: 14. Germline CDR1 and CDR2: ENHRY and SYGVKD. The CDR3 has 19 residues. The source is an adult with an advanced solid tumor such as melanoma, head and neck, liver or kidney cancer. This rearrangement joins TRBV10-3 to TRBJ2-5, with TRBD1 matching over 7 bases. The sample in question was CD4+ or CD8+ T cells sorted from blood, obtained in a trial of the OX40 agonist ivuxolimab. The CDR3 region is CAISEFPGLRGQYQETQYF. The CDR3 DNA reads TGTGCCATCAGTGAGTTCCCGGGTCTCAGGGGACAGTACCAAGAGACCCAGTACTTC.